The 27 T cell receptor beta chains listed next were all sequenced from one sample in a study of blood T cell repertoires in COVID-19. Measured with immunoSEQ multiplex PCR; TCRdb has only the in-frame clones, and not every one. The data hold 150,000 or so clones, with about 80% observed a single time. Sequences were obtained from peripheral blood. The receptors originated from a woman aged 55-75 years with acute or convalescent COVID-19.

The V gene is TRBV5-1, the J gene TRBJ2-1, with a weak D call TRBD1 (5 bases). V was cut by 0 bases and J by 6 bases, with 19 bases left in between. The CDR3 length is 17 residues. From germline, CDR1 is SGHRS and CDR2 YFSETQ. The CDR3 DNA follows: TGCGCCAGCAGCTTGGATCCTCGGCAGGGTAAGATCAATGAGCAGTTCTTC. Amino acids: CASSLDPRQGKINEQFF.

V gene TRBV18 combines with J gene TRBJ2-1, with TRBD1 matching 7 bases. The length of the CDR3 is 16 residues. CDR1 and CDR2 (germline): KGHSH, LQKENI. V shed 3 bases and J 2 bases; nucleotides not matched to a gene: 7. The CDR3 region has the DNA TGTGCCAGCTCACCGGTACCTGGACAGGCCTACAATGAGCAGTTCTTC. Translation: CASSPVPGQAYNEQFF. The full variable domain, in which reference TRBV18 and TRBJ2-1 provide the parts outside the CDR3, is NAGVMQNPRHLVRRRGQEARLRCSPMKGHSHVYWYRQLPEEGLKFMVYLQKENIIDESGMPKERFSAEFPKEGPSILRIQQVVRGDSAAYFCASSPVPGQAYNEQFFGPGTRLTVL.

This chain uses TRBV7-2 with TRBJ1-6; D perhaps matches TRBD1 (6 bases). Per the germline V gene, CDR1 is SGHTA and CDR2 is FQGNSA. There are 15 residues in the CDR3. V was shortened by 2 bases and J by 6 bases, with 11 bases between the two germline ends. CDR3 coding DNA: TGTGCCAGCAGCTTAAGGGACACCTTTAATTCACCCCTCCACTTT. This codes for CASSLRDTFNSPLHF.

This sequence joins TRBV9 and TRBJ1-2; TRBD1 is a possible D gene (5 bases). This CDR3 has 13 residues. Germline CDR1 SGDLS, CDR2 YYNGEE. The V end was cut by 4 bases, the J end by 6 bases, with 13 bases between. DNA of the CDR3: TGTGCCAGCAGCCCCTACGTGACAGATGGCTACACCTTC. Its translation is CASSPYVTDGYTF.

The chain combines TRBV6-5 with TRBJ1-1; D call uncertain. This CDR3 contains 15 residues. The germline V gene encodes CDR1 MNHEY and CDR2 SVGAGI. The germline V and J ends were trimmed by 5 bases and 2 bases, with 15 bases remaining between them. As DNA, the CDR3 is TGTGCCAGCAGTCCCTGGGAGGCCGTCAACACTGAAGCTTTCTTT. It translates to CASSPWEAVNTEAFF.

The chain is built from TRBV5-4 and TRBJ2-2; tentatively, D is TRBD1 (6 bases). Between the trimmed V and J ends, which lost 3 bases and 4 bases, there was a span of 13 bases. The CDR3 is made up of 15 amino acids. The germline gives CDR1 SGHNT, CDR2 YYREEE (reference sequence). CDR3 region: CASSWGQEGTGELFF. CDR3 coding DNA: TGTGCCAGCAGCTGGGGGCAGGAAGGCACCGGGGAGCTGTTTTTT.

Ten or more counts support this clone. The chain employs TRBV19 and TRBJ1-1; no definite D call. The CDR3 consists of 13 residues. V dropped 1 base and J dropped 5 bases, with 8 bases sitting between them. Looked up from germline, CDR1 is LNHDA and CDR2 is SQIVND (reference sequence). The CDR3 sequence is CASSIGQRTEAFF. CDR3 coding DNA: TGTGCCAGTAGTATAGGACAAAGGACTGAAGCTTTCTTT.

There are a few counts of this clone. The V call is TRBV18, the J call TRBJ2-7; a weak D match, TRBD2 (5 bases). Germline V gene data show CDR1 as KGHSH and CDR2 as LQKENI. V was shortened by 6 bases and J by 3 bases, with 12 bases between the two germline ends. The CDR3 covers 13 residues. The CDR3 region has the DNA TGTGCCAGCTCCCAGGCAGACTACTACGAGCAGTACGTC. Protein sequence: CASSQADYYEQYV.

The J gene is TRBJ1-1, the V gene TRBV27; D gene uncertain. Per the germline V gene, CDR1 is MNHEY and CDR2 is SMNVEV (reference sequence). The CDR3 totals 14 residues. Trimming removed 8 bases at V and 4 bases at J, with 17 bases between. The CDR3 bases are TGTGCCAGCGGTACACAGAACCAACGCACTGAAGCTTTCTTT. Its translation is CASGTQNQRTEAFF.

The rearrangement joins TRBV19 to TRBJ1-3; 7 positions agree with TRBD1. The germline V gene has CDR1 LNHDA and CDR2 SQIVND (reference sequence). The CDR3 totals 15 residues. Trimming took 5 bases from V and 2 from J; bases not matched to a gene: 6. CDR3 residues: CASSAWDRPGNTIYF. CDR3 nucleotide sequence: TGTGCCAGTAGTGCCTGGGACAGACCTGGAAACACCATATATTTT. The full variable domain, in which reference TRBV19 and TRBJ1-3 provide the parts outside the CDR3, is DGGITQSPKYLFRKEGQNVTLSCEQNLNHDAMYWYRQDPGQGLRLIYYSQIVNDFQKGDIAEGYSVSREKKESFPLTVTSAQKNPTAFYLCASSAWDRPGNTIYFGEGSWLTVV.

V usage is TRBV30 and J usage is TRBJ1-5, with 9 bases that match TRBD1. The CDR3 is 14 amino acids. Trimming took 6 bases from V and 5 from J; bases not matched to a gene: 8. In germline, CDR1 is GTSNPN, CDR2 SVGIG (reference sequence). The CDR3 loop is CACQQGARDQPQHF. In DNA form, the CDR3 reads TGTGCCTGCCAACAGGGGGCCAGGGATCAGCCCCAGCATTTT.

The chain links TRBV27 to TRBJ2-3; D is undetermined. CDR1 and CDR2 from the germline V gene are MNHEY and SMNVEV (reference sequence). The CDR3 runs 13 residues. Trimming shortened V by 5 bases and J by 7 bases, and 13 bases separated the two germline ends. In DNA, the CDR3 is TGTGCCAGCAGTCCCGGTCCCGTGAATACGCAGTATTTT. It encodes CASSPGPVNTQYF.

The chain has TRBV5-5 and TRBJ2-1; 9 bases are shared with TRBD1. The CDR3 length is 16 residues. In germline, CDR1 is SGHKS, CDR2 YYEKEE (reference sequence). V was clipped by 0 bases and J by 9 bases; unmatched bases: 10. The CDR3 reads CASSLAPGQGHLEQFF. In nucleotides, the CDR3 is TGTGCCAGCAGCTTGGCACCGGGACAGGGCCATCTTGAGCAGTTCTTC. The complete variable domain, with remaining parts taken from reference TRBV5-5 and TRBJ2-1, reads DAGVTQSPTHLIKTRGQQVTLRCSPISGHKSVSWYQQVLGQGPQFIFQYYEKEERGRGNFPDRFSARQFPNYSSELNVNALLLGDSALYLCASSLAPGQGHLEQFFGPGTRLTVL.

The chain carries TRBV6-5 and TRBJ1-4, with a weak D call TRBD1 (5 bases). V dropped 6 bases and J dropped 3 bases, with 11 bases sitting between them. The CDR3 loop spans 14 amino acids. Germline assignment: CDR1 MNHEY and CDR2 SVGAGI. The CDR3 reads CASRVDSPNEKLFF. The CDR3 region has the DNA TGTGCCAGCAGAGTCGACAGTCCTAATGAAAAACTGTTTTTT.

The genes are TRBV9 and TRBJ2-1; 10 bases are shared with TRBD2. V gave up 0 bases and J gave up 5 bases; unmatched junction bases: 2. The V gene's germline CDR1 is SGDLS and CDR2 YYNGEE. This CDR3 comprises 15 residues. CDR3 nucleotides: TGTGCCAGCAGCGTAGCTAGCGGGGGTAACAATGAGCAGTTCTTC. Translating gives CASSVASGGNNEQFF.

This chain connects TRBV19 to TRBJ1-2; D ambiguous. V was shortened by 2 bases and J by 7 bases, with 11 bases between the two germline ends. The length of the CDR3 is 13 residues. The germline CDR1 and CDR2 sequences are LNHDA and SQIVND (reference sequence). The CDR3 nucleotides are TGTGCCAGTAGTATAAATCAGATTACTGGCTACACCTTC. It translates to CASSINQITGYTF.

CDR3: CASSQAPTGHGNTIYF. CDR3 bases: TGTGCCAGCAGCCAAGCCCCCACAGGGCACGGAAACACCATATATTTT. The chain employs TRBV3-1 (or the pseudogene TRBV3-2) and TRBJ1-3, with a weak D call TRBD1 (6 bases). The V gene's germline CDR1 is LGHDT and CDR2 YNNKEL (reference sequence). The length of the CDR3 is 16 residues. V was trimmed by 1 base and J by 4 bases, leaving 14 bases between them.

J is TRBJ1-1 and V is TRBV28, with D possibly matching TRBD1 (6 bases). The germline gives CDR1 MDHEN, CDR2 SYDVKM. The ends were cut back, 8 bases at V and 1 base at J, with 8 bases in the middle. The CDR3 totals 12 residues. In nucleotides, the CDR3 is TGTGCCAGCGAAGGGGGGAACACTGAAGCTTTCTTT. It translates to CASEGGNTEAFF. Complete variable domain (other parts from reference TRBV28 and TRBJ1-1): DVKVTQSSRYLVKRTGEKVFLECVQDMDHENMFWYRQDPGLGLRLIYFSYDVKMKEKGDIPEGYSVSREKKERFSLILESASTNQTSMYLCASEGGNTEAFFGQGTRLTVV.

This sequence joins TRBV9 and TRBJ2-3; 12 positions agree with TRBD2. Unmatched junction bases numbered 1, after V lost 0 bases and J lost 8 bases. CDR1 is SGDLS and CDR2 is YYNGEE in the germline V gene. There are 14 residues in the CDR3. The CDR3 here is CASSVASGGGTQYF. The CDR3, as DNA: TGTGCCAGCAGCGTAGCTAGCGGGGGGGGTACGCAGTATTTT.

This chain connects TRBV12-3 or TRBV12-4 to TRBJ2-7; 7 bases line up with TRBD1. The junction had 2 bases not matched to a gene; V was cut back by 10 bases and J by 2 bases. The CDR3 consists of 11 residues. Here the CDR3 DNA reads TGTGCCACTGGGACAGCCTACGAGCAGTACTTC. Translation: CATGTAYEQYF.

This chain connects TRBV18 to TRBJ1-1, with D possibly TRBD1 on 5 matching bases. The V end lost 6 bases, the J end lost 3 bases, and 14 bases lay between the germline ends. Germline V gives CDR1 KGHSH, CDR2 LQKENI. This CDR3 comprises 14 residues. Written as DNA, the CDR3 is TGTGCCAGCTCTCCCTCCGGGGGGGACACTGAAGCTTTCTTT. It translates to CASSPSGGDTEAFF.

V is TRBV19 and J is TRBJ2-7, with a possible D match to TRBD1 (5 bases). The CDR3 length is 13 residues. Germline V CDR1 and CDR2: LNHDA, SQIVND (reference sequence). The V gene lost 10 bases and the J gene lost 9 bases, with 22 bases spanning the gap. The chain's CDR3 is CATNSQDRLRQYF. The CDR3 DNA reads as TGTGCCACTAACTCACAGGATCGTCTCCGGCAGTACTTC.

This clone has just one count. The genes are TRBV6-5 and TRBJ2-2; maybe TRBD1 (6 bases). CDR3 length equals 14 residues. Germline V gene sequence: CDR1 MNHEY, CDR2 SVGAGI. CDR3 region: CATDRSQNTGELFF. Written as DNA, the CDR3 is TGTGCGACTGACAGGAGTCAAAACACCGGGGAGCTGTTTTTT.

Here the CDR3 reads CASSKIAGGLDNEQFF. The CDR3 DNA reads TGTGCCAGCAGCAAAATAGCGGGGGGGCTTGACAATGAGCAGTTCTTC. The V gene is TRBV5-4, the J gene TRBJ2-1; 11 nucleotides align to TRBD2. Losses at the gene ends were 4 bases for V and 5 bases for J; bases not matched to a gene: 8. In germline, CDR1 is SGHNT, CDR2 YYREEE (reference sequence). This CDR3 contains 16 residues.

A few counts support this clone. CDR3 sequence reads: CASSRGTGGLGGELFF. The CDR3 bases are TGTGCCAGCAGTAGGGGGACAGGGGGCCTTGGCGGGGAGCTGTTTTTT. This chain joins TRBV6-2 or TRBV6-3 and TRBJ2-2, with TRBD1 identical over 12 bases. V lost 5 bases, J lost 7 bases, and 8 bases stayed unmatched. Germline assignment: CDR1 MNHEY and CDR2 SVGEGT. This CDR3 spans 16 amino acids.

This clone has just one count. The rearrangement joins TRBV6-5 to TRBJ1-2; D is perhaps TRBD1 (6 bases). CDR3 size: 13 residues. Germline values: CDR1 MNHEY, CDR2 SVGAGI. V lost 5 bases and J 2 bases, leaving 9 bases between the germline ends. The CDR3 DNA reads as TGTGCCAGCAGTACAGGGCTCAACTATGGCTACACCTTC. Its translation: CASSTGLNYGYTF.

The chain uses TRBV2 and TRBJ2-1; D is ambiguous. Per germline, CDR1 SNHLY and CDR2 FYNNEI. The CDR3 has 14 amino acids. Trimming took 6 bases from V and 10 from J, leaving 19 bases between them. The CDR3 DNA reads TGTGCCAGCAGACGAGAGTTAGTTGCATACGAGCAGTTCTTC. This translates into CASRRELVAYEQFF.